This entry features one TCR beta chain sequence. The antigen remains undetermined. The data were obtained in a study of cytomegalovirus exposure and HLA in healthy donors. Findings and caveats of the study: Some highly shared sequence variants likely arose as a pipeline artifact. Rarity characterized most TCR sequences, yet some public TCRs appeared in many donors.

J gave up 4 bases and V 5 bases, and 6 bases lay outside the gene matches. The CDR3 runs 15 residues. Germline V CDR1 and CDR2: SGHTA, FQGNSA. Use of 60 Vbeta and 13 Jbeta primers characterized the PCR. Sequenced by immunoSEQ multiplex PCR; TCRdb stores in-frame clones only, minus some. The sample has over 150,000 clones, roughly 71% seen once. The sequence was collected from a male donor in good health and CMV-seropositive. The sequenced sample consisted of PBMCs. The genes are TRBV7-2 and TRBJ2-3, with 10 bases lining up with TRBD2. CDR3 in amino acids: CASSLLAGHPDTQYF. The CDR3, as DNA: TGTGCCAGCAGCCTACTAGCGGGGCACCCAGATACGCAGTATTTT.